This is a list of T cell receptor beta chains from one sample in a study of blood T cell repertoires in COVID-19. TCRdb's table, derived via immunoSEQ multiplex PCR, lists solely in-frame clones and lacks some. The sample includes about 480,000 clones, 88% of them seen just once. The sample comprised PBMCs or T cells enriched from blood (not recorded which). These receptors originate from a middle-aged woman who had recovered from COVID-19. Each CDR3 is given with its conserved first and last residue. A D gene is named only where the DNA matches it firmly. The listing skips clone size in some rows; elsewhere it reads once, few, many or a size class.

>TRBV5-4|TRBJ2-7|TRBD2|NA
CASSSYGGESYEQYF
TGTGCCAGCAGCTCTTACGGGGGGGAATCCTACGAGCAGTACTTC
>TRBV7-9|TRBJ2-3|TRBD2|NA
CASSLAGLAGEDTQYF
TGTGCCAGCAGCTTAGCGGGACTAGCGGGAGAGGATACGCAGTATTTT
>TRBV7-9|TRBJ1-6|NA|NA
CASSLGDVPGGSPLHF
TGTGCCAGCAGCTTAGGTGATGTCCCCGGGGGTTCACCCCTCCACTTT
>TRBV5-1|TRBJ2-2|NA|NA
CASSLGRDGELFF
TGCGCCAGCAGCTTGGGCCGAGACGGGGAGCTGTTTTTT
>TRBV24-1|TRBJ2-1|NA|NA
CATSDLYSAHYNEQFF
TGTGCCACCAGTGATTTGTACTCAGCGCACTACAATGAGCAGTTCTTC
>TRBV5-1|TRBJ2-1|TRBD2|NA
CASSLDTSGRGEQFF
TGCGCCAGCAGCTTGGACACTAGCGGGAGAGGTGAGCAGTTCTTC
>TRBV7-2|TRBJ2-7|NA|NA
CASSDEQGSRYEQYF
TGTGCCAGCAGCGATGAACAGGGCTCTAGATACGAGCAGTACTTC
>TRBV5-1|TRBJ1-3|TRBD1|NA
CASSLTGVTGNTIYF
TGCGCCAGCAGCCTCACAGGGGTTACAGGAAACACCATATATTTT
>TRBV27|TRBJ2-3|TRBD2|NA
CASSFGFEREGTDTQYF
TGTGCCAGCAGTTTTGGGTTCGAGCGGGAAGGCACAGATACGCAGTATTTT
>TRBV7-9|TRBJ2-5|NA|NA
CASSFGTRLETQYF
TGTGCCAGCAGCTTTGGGACAAGGTTAGAGACCCAGTACTTC
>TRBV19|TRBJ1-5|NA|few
CASMIGGLDQPQHF
TGTGCCAGTATGATCGGGGGATTGGATCAGCCCCAGCATTTT
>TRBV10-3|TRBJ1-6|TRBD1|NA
CAISAQGQPINSPLHF
TGTGCCATCAGTGCCCAGGGACAGCCCATTAATTCACCCCTCCACTTT
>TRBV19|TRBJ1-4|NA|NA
CASIPTGTGEKLFF
TGTGCCAGTATCCCCACCGGAACGGGTGAAAAACTGTTTTTT
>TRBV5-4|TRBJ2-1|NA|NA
CASSPDQVVDEQFF
TGTGCCAGCAGCCCCGATCAAGTAGTCGATGAGCAGTTCTTC
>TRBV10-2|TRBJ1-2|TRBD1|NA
CASSLTGINYGYTF
TGCGCCAGCTCGTTGACAGGGATAAACTATGGCTACACCTTC
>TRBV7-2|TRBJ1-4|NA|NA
CASSLAYATNEKLFF
TGTGCCAGCAGCTTAGCTTATGCAACTAATGAAAAACTGTTTTTT
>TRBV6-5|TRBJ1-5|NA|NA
CASSRVGTTDQPQHF
TGTGCCAGCAGTCGCGTCGGGACAACTGATCAGCCCCAGCATTTT
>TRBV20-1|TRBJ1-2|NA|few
CSATGDYGYTF
TGCAGTGCTACAGGGGACTATGGCTACACCTTC
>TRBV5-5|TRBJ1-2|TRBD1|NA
CASSSDRAYGYTF
TGTGCCAGCAGCTCTGACAGGGCCTATGGCTACACCTTC
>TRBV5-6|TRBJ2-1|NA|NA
CASSLELGLIEQFF
TGTGCCAGCAGCTTGGAACTAGGGCTAATTGAGCAGTTCTTC
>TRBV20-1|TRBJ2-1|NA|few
CSASESSYSYNEQFF
TGCAGTGCTAGTGAATCTAGTTATTCCTACAATGAGCAGTTCTTC
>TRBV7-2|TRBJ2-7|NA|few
CASSLGGGFTYEQYF
TGTGCCAGCAGCTTAGGGGGCGGCTTCACCTACGAGCAGTACTTC
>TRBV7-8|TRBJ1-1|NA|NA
CASSLAASEAFF
TGTGCCAGCAGCTTAGCGGCTTCTGAAGCTTTCTTT
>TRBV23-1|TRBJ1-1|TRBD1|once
CASSQTGVVTEAFF
TGCGCCAGCAGTCAAACAGGGGTGGTTACTGAAGCTTTCTTT
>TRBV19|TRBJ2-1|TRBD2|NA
CASSMGLAGVMRFGNEQFF
TGTGCCAGTAGTATGGGGCTAGCGGGAGTCATGCGTTTCGGCAATGAGCAGTTCTTC
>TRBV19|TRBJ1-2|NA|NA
CASRDNTELGGYTF
TGTGCCAGTAGGGACAATACAGAACTCGGGGGCTACACCTTC
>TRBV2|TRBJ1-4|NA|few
CASSPGRGKLFF
TGTGCCAGCAGCCCCGGACGGGGGAAACTGTTTTTT